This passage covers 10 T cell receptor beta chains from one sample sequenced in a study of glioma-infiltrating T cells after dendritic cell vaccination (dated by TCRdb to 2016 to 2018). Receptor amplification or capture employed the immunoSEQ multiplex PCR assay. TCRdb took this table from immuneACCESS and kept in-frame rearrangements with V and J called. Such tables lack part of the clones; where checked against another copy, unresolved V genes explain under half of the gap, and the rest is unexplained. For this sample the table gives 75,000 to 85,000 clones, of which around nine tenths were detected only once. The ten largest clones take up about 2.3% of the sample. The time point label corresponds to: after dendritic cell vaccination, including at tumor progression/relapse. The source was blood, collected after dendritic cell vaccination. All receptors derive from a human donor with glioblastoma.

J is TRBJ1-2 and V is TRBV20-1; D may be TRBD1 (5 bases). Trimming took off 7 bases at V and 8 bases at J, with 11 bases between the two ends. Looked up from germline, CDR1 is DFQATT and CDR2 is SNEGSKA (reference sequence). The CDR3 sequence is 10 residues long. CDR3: CSVWGDGYTF. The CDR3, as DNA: TGCAGTGTATGGGGGGACGGCTACACCTTC.

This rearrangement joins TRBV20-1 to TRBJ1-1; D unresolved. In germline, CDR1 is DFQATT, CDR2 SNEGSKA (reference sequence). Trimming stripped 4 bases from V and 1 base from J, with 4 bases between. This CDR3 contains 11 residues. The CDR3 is CSAMRNTEAFF. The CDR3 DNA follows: TGCAGTGCTATGAGGAACACTGAAGCTTTCTTT.

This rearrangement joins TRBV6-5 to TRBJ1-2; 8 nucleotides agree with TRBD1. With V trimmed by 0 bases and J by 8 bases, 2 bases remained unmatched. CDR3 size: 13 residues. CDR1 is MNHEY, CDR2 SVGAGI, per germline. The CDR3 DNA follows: TGTGCCAGCAGTTACTCGGGACAGGAGGGCTACACCTTC. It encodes CASSYSGQEGYTF.

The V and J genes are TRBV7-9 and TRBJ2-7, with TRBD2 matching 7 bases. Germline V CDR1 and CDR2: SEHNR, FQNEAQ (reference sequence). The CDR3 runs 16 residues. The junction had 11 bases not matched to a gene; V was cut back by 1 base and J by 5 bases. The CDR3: CASSLGGRGAWDEQYF. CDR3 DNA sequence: TGTGCCAGCAGCTTAGGTGGGAGGGGTGCCTGGGACGAGCAGTACTTC.

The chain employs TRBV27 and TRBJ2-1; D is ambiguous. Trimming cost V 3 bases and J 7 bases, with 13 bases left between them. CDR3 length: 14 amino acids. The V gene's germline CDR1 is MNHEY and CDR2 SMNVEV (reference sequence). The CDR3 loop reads CASSLSRSRNEQFF. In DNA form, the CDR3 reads TGTGCCAGCAGTTTGTCAAGGTCGAGGAATGAGCAGTTCTTC.

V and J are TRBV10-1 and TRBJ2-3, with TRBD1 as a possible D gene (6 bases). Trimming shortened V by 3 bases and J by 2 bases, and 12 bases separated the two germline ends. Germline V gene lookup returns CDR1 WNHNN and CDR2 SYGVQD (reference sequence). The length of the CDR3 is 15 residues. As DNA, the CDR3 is TGCGCCAGCAGTGAATACGGGACATACACAGATACGCAGTATTTT. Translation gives CASSEYGTYTDTQYF.

The CDR3 sequence is CASSPTPGTGVEKLFF. Written as DNA, the CDR3 is TGTGCCAGCAGCCCCACTCCCGGGACAGGGGTGGAAAAACTGTTTTTT. V gene TRBV2 combines with J gene TRBJ1-4; TRBD1 agrees at 10 bases. Trimming cost V 6 bases and J 8 bases; bases outside gene matches: 12. This CDR3 region has 16 residues. Germline lookup yields CDR1 SNHLY and CDR2 FYNNEI.

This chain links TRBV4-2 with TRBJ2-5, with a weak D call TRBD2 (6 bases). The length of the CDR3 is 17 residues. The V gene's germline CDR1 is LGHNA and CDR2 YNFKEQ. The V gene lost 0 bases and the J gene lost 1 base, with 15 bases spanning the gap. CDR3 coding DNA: TGTGCCAGCAGCCAAGACGGGAGCGGGCCACTCCAAGAGACCCAGTACTTC. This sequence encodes CASSQDGSGPLQETQYF.

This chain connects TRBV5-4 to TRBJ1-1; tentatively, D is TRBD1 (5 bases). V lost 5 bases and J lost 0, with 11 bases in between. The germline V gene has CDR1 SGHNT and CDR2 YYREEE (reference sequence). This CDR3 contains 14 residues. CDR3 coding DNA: TGTGCCAGCAGTCGTGACAGCATGAACACTGAAGCTTTCTTT. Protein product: CASSRDSMNTEAFF.

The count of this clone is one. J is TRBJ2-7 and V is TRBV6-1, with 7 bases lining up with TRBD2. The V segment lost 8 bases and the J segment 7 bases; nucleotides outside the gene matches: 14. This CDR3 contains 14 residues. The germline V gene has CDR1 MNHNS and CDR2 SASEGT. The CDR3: CASFRAGRVGEQYF. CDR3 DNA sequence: TGTGCCAGCTTTAGGGCAGGGAGGGTGGGGGAGCAGTACTTC.